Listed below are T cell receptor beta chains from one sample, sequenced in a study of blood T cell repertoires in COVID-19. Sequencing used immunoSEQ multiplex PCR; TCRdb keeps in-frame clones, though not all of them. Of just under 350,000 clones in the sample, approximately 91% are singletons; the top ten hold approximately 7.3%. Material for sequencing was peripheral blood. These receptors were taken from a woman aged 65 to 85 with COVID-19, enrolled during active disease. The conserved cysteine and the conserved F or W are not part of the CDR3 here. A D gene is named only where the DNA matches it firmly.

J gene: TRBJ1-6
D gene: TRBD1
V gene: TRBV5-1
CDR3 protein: ASSFLSPDRGVNSPLH

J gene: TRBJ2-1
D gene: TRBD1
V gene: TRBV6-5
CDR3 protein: ASSRTGGLNEQF

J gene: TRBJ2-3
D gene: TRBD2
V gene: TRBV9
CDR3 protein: ASNERGASTDTQY

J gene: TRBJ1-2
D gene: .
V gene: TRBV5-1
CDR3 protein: ASSPGHPVDYGYT

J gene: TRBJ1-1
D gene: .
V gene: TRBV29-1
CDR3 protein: SVHRTALNTEAF

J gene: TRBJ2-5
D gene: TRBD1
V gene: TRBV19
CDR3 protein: ASSITGTGDPETQY

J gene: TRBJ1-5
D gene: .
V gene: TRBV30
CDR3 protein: AWSVEGQPQH

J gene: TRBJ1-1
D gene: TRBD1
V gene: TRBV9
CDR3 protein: ASSVEPGGTEAF

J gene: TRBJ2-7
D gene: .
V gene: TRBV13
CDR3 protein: ASSLGGFEQY

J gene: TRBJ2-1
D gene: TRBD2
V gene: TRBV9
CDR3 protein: ASSGGTSGGYNEQF

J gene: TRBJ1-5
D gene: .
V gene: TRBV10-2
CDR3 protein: ASSGPSRVGNQPQH

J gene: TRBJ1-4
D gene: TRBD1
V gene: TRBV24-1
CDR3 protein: ATSELGGFGTGVVNEKLF

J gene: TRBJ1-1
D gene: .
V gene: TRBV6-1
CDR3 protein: ASSELLGSTEAF

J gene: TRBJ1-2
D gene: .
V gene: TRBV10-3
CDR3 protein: AISGGPTGSGYGYT

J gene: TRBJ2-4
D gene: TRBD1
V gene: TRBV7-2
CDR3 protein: ASSSTGALAKNIQY

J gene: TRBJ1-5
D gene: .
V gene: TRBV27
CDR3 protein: ASSLRWAENQPQH

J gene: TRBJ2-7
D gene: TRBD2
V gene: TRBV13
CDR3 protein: ASSFSGGASYEQY

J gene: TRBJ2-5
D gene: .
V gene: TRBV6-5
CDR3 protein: ATLRRDSQETQY

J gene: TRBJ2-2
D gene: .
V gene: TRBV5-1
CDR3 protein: ASSFGTVNTGELF

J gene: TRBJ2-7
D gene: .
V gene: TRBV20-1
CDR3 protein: SAQTSGQY

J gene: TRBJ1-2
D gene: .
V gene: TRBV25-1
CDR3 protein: ASSDYRVSGYT

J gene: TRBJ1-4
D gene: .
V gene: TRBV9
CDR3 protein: ASSPTGGGLNSEKLF

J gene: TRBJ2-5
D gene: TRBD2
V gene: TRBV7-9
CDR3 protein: ASTPGLGPRETQY

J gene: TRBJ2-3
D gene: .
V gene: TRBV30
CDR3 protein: AWRGVDTQY

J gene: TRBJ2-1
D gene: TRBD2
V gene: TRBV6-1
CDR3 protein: ASSEGLWSGGLNEQF

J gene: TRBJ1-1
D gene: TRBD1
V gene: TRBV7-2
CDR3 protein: ASSPPGQGMEAF

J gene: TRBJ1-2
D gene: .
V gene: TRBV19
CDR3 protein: ASSSRAYGYT

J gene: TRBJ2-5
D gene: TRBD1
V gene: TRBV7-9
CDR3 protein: ASSLAGTGRETQY

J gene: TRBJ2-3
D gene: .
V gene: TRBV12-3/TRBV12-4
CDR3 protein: ASRRGSTDTQY

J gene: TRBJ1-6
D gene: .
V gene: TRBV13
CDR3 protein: ASSWGGRTSPLH

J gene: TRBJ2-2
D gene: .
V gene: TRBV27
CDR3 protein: ASNGNTGELF

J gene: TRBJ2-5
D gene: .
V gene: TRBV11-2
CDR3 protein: ASSFYDLAQETQY

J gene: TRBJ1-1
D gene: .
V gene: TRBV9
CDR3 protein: ASSGGSAEAF

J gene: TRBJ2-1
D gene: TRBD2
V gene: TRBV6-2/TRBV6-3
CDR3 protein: ASSFGRGGQDEQF

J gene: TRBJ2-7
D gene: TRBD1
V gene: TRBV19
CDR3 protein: ASSIGVTGGEQY

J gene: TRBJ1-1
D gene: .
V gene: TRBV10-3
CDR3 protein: AISDAGRAF

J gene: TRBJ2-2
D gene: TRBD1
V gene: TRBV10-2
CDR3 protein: ASLGQAGELF

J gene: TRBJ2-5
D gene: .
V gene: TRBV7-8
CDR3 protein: ASSLVLGEETQY

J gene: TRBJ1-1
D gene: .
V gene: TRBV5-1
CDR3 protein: ASSLMDTNTEAF

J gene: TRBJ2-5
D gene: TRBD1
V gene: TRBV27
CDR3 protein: ASSSRTGGGSGTQY

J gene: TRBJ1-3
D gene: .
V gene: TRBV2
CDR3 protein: ATTGTSGNTIY

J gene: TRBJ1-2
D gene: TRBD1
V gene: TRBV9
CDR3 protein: ASSVDGTAFYGYT

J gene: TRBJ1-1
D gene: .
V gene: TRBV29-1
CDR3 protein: SVMAGPNTEAF

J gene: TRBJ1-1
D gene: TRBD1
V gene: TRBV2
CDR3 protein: AKYLGDRRTEAF

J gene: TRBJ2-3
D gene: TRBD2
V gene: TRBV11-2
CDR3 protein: ASSFGTSFGDTQY

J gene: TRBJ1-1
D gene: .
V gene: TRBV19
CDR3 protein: ASRLTGGPTEAF

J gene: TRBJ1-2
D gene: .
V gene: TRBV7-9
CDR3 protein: ASSSSAPLDGYT

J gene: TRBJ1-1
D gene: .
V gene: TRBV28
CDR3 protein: ASSLREGRDTEAF

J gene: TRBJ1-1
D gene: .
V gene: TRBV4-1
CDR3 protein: ASSREEYTEAF

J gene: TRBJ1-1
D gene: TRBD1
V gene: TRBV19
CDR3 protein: ASSPPRGLQRGTEAF

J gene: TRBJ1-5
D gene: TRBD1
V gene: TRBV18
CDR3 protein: ASSPNRGNQPQH

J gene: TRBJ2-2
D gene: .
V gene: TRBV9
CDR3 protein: ASSAPKALTSGNTGELF

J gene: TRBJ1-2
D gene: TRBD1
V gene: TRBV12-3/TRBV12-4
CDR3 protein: ASSNSGGWGYT

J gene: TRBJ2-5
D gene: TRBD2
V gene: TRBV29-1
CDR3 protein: SVLGLAGKETQY

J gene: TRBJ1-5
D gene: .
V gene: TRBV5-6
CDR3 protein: ASSLGDQPQH

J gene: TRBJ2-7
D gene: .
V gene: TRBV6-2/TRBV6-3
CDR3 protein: ASSYTGNYEQY

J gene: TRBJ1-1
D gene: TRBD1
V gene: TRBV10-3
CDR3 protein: ATNPRGRTDTEAF

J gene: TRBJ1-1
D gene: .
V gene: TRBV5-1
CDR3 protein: ASSLASNTEAF

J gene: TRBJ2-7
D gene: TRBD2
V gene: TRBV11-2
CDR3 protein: ASSPEASGGLHEQY